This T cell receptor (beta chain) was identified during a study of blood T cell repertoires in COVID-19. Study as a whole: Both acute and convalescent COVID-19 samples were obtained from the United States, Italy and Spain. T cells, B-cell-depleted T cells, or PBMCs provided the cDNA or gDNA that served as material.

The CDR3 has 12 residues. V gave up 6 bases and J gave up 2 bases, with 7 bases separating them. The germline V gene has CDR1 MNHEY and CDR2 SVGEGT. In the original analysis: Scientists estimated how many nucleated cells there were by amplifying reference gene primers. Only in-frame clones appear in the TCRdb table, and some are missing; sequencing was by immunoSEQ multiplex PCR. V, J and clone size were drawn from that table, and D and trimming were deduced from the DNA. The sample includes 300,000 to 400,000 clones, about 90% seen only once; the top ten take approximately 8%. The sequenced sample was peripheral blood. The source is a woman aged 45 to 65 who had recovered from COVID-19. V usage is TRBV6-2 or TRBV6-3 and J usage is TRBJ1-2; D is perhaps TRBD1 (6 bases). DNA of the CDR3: TGTGCCAGCAGCGGACAGAACTATGGCTACACCTTC. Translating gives CASSGQNYGYTF.